The rows below give T cell receptor beta chains drawn from one sample of a study of cytomegalovirus exposure and HLA in healthy donors. Clones were read by immunoSEQ multiplex PCR, and TCRdb kept only the in-frame ones, dropping some. The repertoire consists of some 120,000 clones, with roughly nine tenths occurring once and the leading ten covering 3% to 4%. The source material was PBMCs. These receptors all stem from a man younger than 45 in good health and CMV-seronegative. Both conserved end residues are part of each CDR3. The D gene is left open where the match is weak. Size is stated for part of the rows, as once, few or many counts, or as a class when the clone is expanded.

V	length	D	size	J	DNA	CDR3
TRBV18	17	TRBD1	NA	TRBJ2-1	TGTGCCAGCTCACCCAGTCCCCCGGGACAGGGGACCTATGAGCAGTTCTTC	CASSPSPPGQGTYEQFF
TRBV4-3	16	NA	medium-sized	TRBJ2-6	TGCGCCAGCAGCCAAGAGTCGGGCTCTGGGGCCAACGTCCTGACTTTC	CASSQESGSGANVLTF
TRBV6-5	12	NA	once	TRBJ1-4	TGTGCCAGCTCAGGGCCTAATGAAAAACTGTTTTTT	CASSGPNEKLFF
TRBV6-5	15	TRBD2	NA	TRBJ2-4	TGTGCCAGCAGTTACTCGAAGCGGGGTTGGAACATTCAGTACTTC	CASSYSKRGWNIQYF
TRBV7-9	15	TRBD1	NA	TRBJ2-7	TGTGCCAGCAGCGTCGGGACAGGGGTTCTCTACGAGCAGTACTTC	CASSVGTGVLYEQYF
TRBV4-3	16	TRBD1	NA	TRBJ1-4	TGCGCCAGCAGCCAGGGAACCGGGACAGCTAATGAAAAACTGTTTTTT	CASSQGTGTANEKLFF
TRBV7-2	15	NA	NA	TRBJ2-2	TGTGCCAGCAGCCCCCCCAAGGCGGACACCGGGGAGCTGTTTTTT	CASSPPKADTGELFF
TRBV27	13	NA	NA	TRBJ2-7	TGTGCCAGCAGCCCCGGACTGAGCTACGAGCAGTACTTC	CASSPGLSYEQYF
TRBV5-1	13	NA	NA	TRBJ1-1	TGCGCCAGCAGCTCAGGGGTTCGCACTGAAGCTTTCTTT	CASSSGVRTEAFF
TRBV19	15	TRBD2	NA	TRBJ2-1	TGTGCCAGTATACGCGGGGGGGCCTCCTACAATGAGCAGTTCTTC	CASIRGGASYNEQFF
TRBV6-6	13	NA	NA	TRBJ1-2	TGTGCCAGCACCTACAGGGTCGACTATGGCTACACCTTC	CASTYRVDYGYTF
TRBV28	13	TRBD2	NA	TRBJ2-3	TGTGCCAGCACTAGCGGGGCAACAGATACGCAGTATTTT	CASTSGATDTQYF
TRBV6-6	12	NA	NA	TRBJ2-1	TGTGCCAGCAGTCCCGGGGTAAATGAGCAGTTCTTC	CASSPGVNEQFF
TRBV6-6	13	NA	NA	TRBJ1-4	TGTGCCAGCAGCAGTGAACAGGTTGGAAAACTGTTTTTT	CASSSEQVGKLFF
TRBV28	15	NA	NA	TRBJ1-6	TGTGCCAGCAGGCCCCCCGGGACTTATAGGTCACCCCTCCACTTT	CASRPPGTYRSPLHF
TRBV11-2	15	NA	NA	TRBJ2-2	TGTGCCAGCAGCTTATCGGGGGGCTTCACCGGGGAGCTGTTTTTT	CASSLSGGFTGELFF